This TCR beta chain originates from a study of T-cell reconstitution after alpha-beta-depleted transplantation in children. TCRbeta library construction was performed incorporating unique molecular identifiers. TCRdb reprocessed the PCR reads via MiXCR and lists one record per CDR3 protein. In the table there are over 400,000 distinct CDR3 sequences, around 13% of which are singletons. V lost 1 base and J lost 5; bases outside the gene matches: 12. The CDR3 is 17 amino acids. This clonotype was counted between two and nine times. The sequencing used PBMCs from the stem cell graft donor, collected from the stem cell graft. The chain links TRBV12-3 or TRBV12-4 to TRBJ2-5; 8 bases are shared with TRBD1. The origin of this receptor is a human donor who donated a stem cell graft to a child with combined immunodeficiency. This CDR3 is CASSLVLGQGDAETQYF. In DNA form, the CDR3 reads TGTGCCAGCAGTTTAGTCCTCGGACAGGGAGACGCGGAGACCCAGTACTTC.